These 3 T cell receptor beta chains originate from one sample sequenced in a study of Ad26.COV2.S vaccination and SARS-CoV-2 variants. Specified treatment: 15 to 20 received Ad26.COV2.S at low or high dose, single or two shots; several received placebo; per-sample allocation not given. The study sampled participants on day 63 after the first vaccine or placebo injection. The repertoire was sequenced with immunoSEQ multiplex PCR; TCRdb's copy has only in-frame clones and lacks some. Here the sample spans 400,000 to 500,000 clones, 88% being singletons. Sequencing was performed on peripheral blood, taken in a trial of Ad26.COV2.S vaccine versus placebo. The source is a person between 18 and 65 years old who received the Ad26.COV2.S COVID-19 vaccine or a placebo.

This clone was seen only once. V gene TRBV18 combines with J gene TRBJ2-7; 10 bases fit TRBD1. This CDR3 is built from 15 residues. Germline V gene data show CDR1 as KGHSH and CDR2 as LQKENI. J gave up 0 bases and V 6 bases, and 5 bases lay outside the gene matches. The chain's CDR3 is CASSPGQGPSYEQYF. The CDR3 region has the DNA TGTGCCAGCTCGCCGGGACAGGGGCCCTCCTACGAGCAGTACTTC. The complete variable domain, with remaining parts taken from reference TRBV18 and TRBJ2-7, reads NAGVMQNPRHLVRRRGQEARLRCSPMKGHSHVYWYRQLPEEGLKFMVYLQKENIIDESGMPKERFSAEFPKEGPSILRIQQVVRGDSAAYFCASSPGQGPSYEQYFGPGTRLTVT.

J is TRBJ1-2 and V is TRBV25-1; D possibly corresponds to TRBD1 (6 bases). The CDR3 has 13 residues. Germline V gene data show CDR1 as MGHDK and CDR2 as SYGVNS. V lost 5 bases and J lost 6, with 13 bases in between. The chain's CDR3 is CASSWDNRDGYTF. The CDR3 DNA reads TGTGCCAGCAGTTGGGACAACAGGGATGGCTACACCTTC.

This clone appeared a few times. The chain links TRBV5-4 to TRBJ1-1, with D hard to call. Per germline, CDR1 SGHNT and CDR2 YYREEE (reference sequence). This CDR3 region has 12 residues. The CDR3 sequence: CVPGPSGSEAFF. The CDR3 DNA is TGTGTGCCAGGACCGTCGGGCTCTGAAGCTTTCTTT.